This is a list of T cell receptor beta chains from one sample in a study of regulatory T cells in long-lasting Graves disease. TCRdb reprocessed the multiplex PCR reads with MiXCR, giving one entry per CDR3 protein. The sample shows some 420,000 distinct CDR3 sequences, approximately 23% of them seen only once. This sample comprised peripheral blood mononuclear cells (PBMCs), obtained when the disease was refractory, from a patient treated with antithyroid drugs. The receptors were sampled from a female donor with Graves disease. Both conserved end residues are part of each CDR3. A D gene is named only where the DNA matches it firmly. Only part of the rows carry a size: once, few, many, or a class if the clone is expanded.

d_call: TRBD1
v_call: TRBV12-3/TRBV12-4
clone_size: many
j_call: TRBJ2-7
cdr3_nt: TGTGCCAGCAGCCGTGCAGGGGGCCACGAGCAGTACTTC
cdr3_aa: CASSRAGGHEQYF

d_call: NA
v_call: TRBV6-1
clone_size: once
j_call: TRBJ2-5
cdr3_nt: TGTGCCAGCAGAACCTCAGGGTTGGAGCTGTTCTTC
cdr3_aa: CASRTSGLELFF

d_call: TRBD2
v_call: TRBV28
clone_size: few
j_call: TRBJ2-6
cdr3_nt: TGTGCCACCCTGGGGGGGGGGTTTAGTCCTGGGGCCAACGTCCTGACTTTC
cdr3_aa: CATLGGGFSPGANVLTF

d_call: TRBD1
v_call: TRBV7-6
clone_size: NA
j_call: TRBJ1-1
cdr3_nt: TGTGCCAGCAGCTTTCTGATGGGACAGGGGAACACTGAAGCTTTCTTT
cdr3_aa: CASSFLMGQGNTEAFF

d_call: NA
v_call: TRBV6-9
clone_size: NA
j_call: TRBJ2-7
cdr3_nt: TGTGCCAGCAGTTACGGGGCTAGCGTTGCCTACGAGCAGTACTTC
cdr3_aa: CASSYGASVAYEQYF

d_call: TRBD2
v_call: TRBV7-9
clone_size: NA
j_call: TRBJ2-7
cdr3_nt: TGTGCCAGCAGCTTAGAGCGGAGCGGGGGGCAACAGTACTTC
cdr3_aa: CASSLERSGGQQYF

d_call: NA
v_call: TRBV20-1
clone_size: many
j_call: TRBJ2-5
cdr3_nt: TGCAGTGCTAGAGATCTCTTAGGATTGGGGGCCGAGGGGACGGAGACCCAGTACTTC
cdr3_aa: CSARDLLGLGAEGTETQYF

d_call: TRBD2
v_call: TRBV10-1
clone_size: few
j_call: TRBJ2-3
cdr3_nt: TGCGCCAGCAGTGACTCGACTAGCGGGAGAAGCACAGATACGCAGTATTTT
cdr3_aa: CASSDSTSGRSTDTQYF

d_call: NA
v_call: TRBV30
clone_size: many
j_call: TRBJ1-1
cdr3_nt: TGTGCCTGGAGTGATGGACCGCAGGGTTTCTTT
cdr3_aa: CAWSDGPQGFF

d_call: NA
v_call: TRBV20-1
clone_size: NA
j_call: TRBJ1-1
cdr3_nt: TGCAGTGCTAGAGGAGAGGGAAGTTTTAACACTGAAGCTTTCTTT
cdr3_aa: CSARGEGSFNTEAFF

d_call: NA
v_call: TRBV28
clone_size: many
j_call: TRBJ2-5
cdr3_nt: TGTGCCAGCCGCACTTTTGAGGGGAATAGGGAGACCCAGTACTTC
cdr3_aa: CASRTFEGNRETQYF

d_call: NA
v_call: TRBV2
clone_size: few
j_call: TRBJ1-5
cdr3_nt: TGTGCCAGCAGTGACCGGGGATTCAATCAGCCCCAGCATTTT
cdr3_aa: CASSDRGFNQPQHF

d_call: TRBD1
v_call: TRBV20-1
clone_size: NA
j_call: TRBJ1-2
cdr3_nt: TGCAGTGCTAGTTTACGGACAGGGCCCTATGGCTACACCTTC
cdr3_aa: CSASLRTGPYGYTF

d_call: NA
v_call: TRBV28
clone_size: many
j_call: TRBJ1-2
cdr3_nt: TGTGCCAGCAGTTTTGCCAGGAGCTATGGCTACACCTTC
cdr3_aa: CASSFARSYGYTF

d_call: NA
v_call: TRBV6-7
clone_size: few
j_call: TRBJ1-6
cdr3_nt: TGTGCCAGCAGTTACTTTGGCCAGGGGCATAATTCACCCCTCCACTTT
cdr3_aa: CASSYFGQGHNSPLHF

d_call: TRBD1
v_call: TRBV6-1
clone_size: many
j_call: TRBJ1-2
cdr3_nt: TGTGCCAGCAGTCACAGGGGAAGTAACTATGGCTACACCTTC
cdr3_aa: CASSHRGSNYGYTF

d_call: NA
v_call: TRBV4-1
clone_size: NA
j_call: TRBJ2-1
cdr3_nt: TGCGCCAGCAGCCAAGTGATCCTACAGAATGAGCAGTTCTTC
cdr3_aa: CASSQVILQNEQFF

d_call: NA
v_call: TRBV7-2
clone_size: NA
j_call: TRBJ1-4
cdr3_nt: TGTGCCAGCAGTAAGGACGGAGCCCCTAATGAAAAACTGTTTTTT
cdr3_aa: CASSKDGAPNEKLFF

d_call: TRBD1
v_call: TRBV5-1
clone_size: few
j_call: TRBJ1-5
cdr3_nt: TGCGCCAGCAGCTCCGGGACAGGGGCGCAGCCCCAGCATTTT
cdr3_aa: CASSSGTGAQPQHF

d_call: NA
v_call: TRBV6-2/TRBV6-3
clone_size: NA
j_call: TRBJ1-3
cdr3_nt: TGTGCCAGCAGTTACTCGAACCCAGGGCGGAACACCATATATTTT
cdr3_aa: CASSYSNPGRNTIYF

d_call: TRBD2
v_call: TRBV9
clone_size: NA
j_call: TRBJ2-2
cdr3_nt: TGTGCCAGCAGCGCGGGGACTAGCGGGAGGCCCGGGGAGCTGTTTTTT
cdr3_aa: CASSAGTSGRPGELFF

d_call: NA
v_call: TRBV28
clone_size: many
j_call: TRBJ1-5
cdr3_nt: TGTGCCAGCAGTCCGGGACATATGGTGAGGAGCAATCAGCCCCAGCATTTT
cdr3_aa: CASSPGHMVRSNQPQHF

d_call: NA
v_call: TRBV5-1
clone_size: NA
j_call: TRBJ1-3
cdr3_nt: TGCGCCAGCAGCTTGAAGCCGGGGACTGGAAACACCATATATTTT
cdr3_aa: CASSLKPGTGNTIYF

d_call: NA
v_call: TRBV11-2
clone_size: many
j_call: TRBJ2-5
cdr3_nt: TGTGCCAGCAGCCCCCTAGAGACCCAGTACTTC
cdr3_aa: CASSPLETQYF

d_call: TRBD2
v_call: TRBV6-5
clone_size: NA
j_call: TRBJ2-5
cdr3_nt: TGTGCCAGCAGTTACATGGCTAGCGGGGTACAAGAGACCCAGTACTTC
cdr3_aa: CASSYMASGVQETQYF

d_call: NA
v_call: TRBV7-9
clone_size: NA
j_call: TRBJ2-7
cdr3_nt: TGTGCCAGCAGTGGGTACGTCAGCGGCCCTTCCTACGAGCAGTACTTC
cdr3_aa: CASSGYVSGPSYEQYF

d_call: TRBD2
v_call: TRBV11-3
clone_size: few
j_call: TRBJ2-1
cdr3_nt: TGTGCCAGCAGCTCCAGACTAGCCCAGACCCTAAATGAGCAGTTCTTC
cdr3_aa: CASSSRLAQTLNEQFF

d_call: NA
v_call: TRBV5-6
clone_size: NA
j_call: TRBJ2-5
cdr3_nt: TGTGCCAGCAGCTGGGGTGGGGGTATCTCGGTTTGGGAGGCCCAGTACTTC
cdr3_aa: CASSWGGGISVWEAQYF

d_call: NA
v_call: TRBV30
clone_size: NA
j_call: TRBJ2-4
cdr3_nt: TGTGCCTGGGGTGGGGTAGCCAAAAACATTCAGTACTTC
cdr3_aa: CAWGGVAKNIQYF

d_call: NA
v_call: TRBV29-1
clone_size: few
j_call: TRBJ1-4
cdr3_nt: TGCAGCGTTGACGGGGGTGGGGAAAAACTGTTTTTT
cdr3_aa: CSVDGGGEKLFF

d_call: NA
v_call: TRBV13
clone_size: few
j_call: TRBJ1-1
cdr3_nt: TGTGCCAGCAGCGCCTACAACATTGAAGCTTTCTTT
cdr3_aa: CASSAYNIEAFF

d_call: NA
v_call: TRBV7-2
clone_size: NA
j_call: TRBJ1-5
cdr3_nt: TGTGCCAGCAGCTTAGTGGGGGGGGAGAACAATCAGCCCCAGCATTTT
cdr3_aa: CASSLVGGENNQPQHF

d_call: NA
v_call: TRBV9
clone_size: NA
j_call: TRBJ2-7
cdr3_nt: TGTGCCAGCAGCCCCCGAGTGTCGGGGAACGAGCAGTACTTC
cdr3_aa: CASSPRVSGNEQYF

d_call: TRBD1
v_call: TRBV19
clone_size: NA
j_call: TRBJ1-3
cdr3_nt: TGTGCCAGTGCCCTGACAGGGAGTGGAAACACCATATATTTT
cdr3_aa: CASALTGSGNTIYF

d_call: TRBD1
v_call: TRBV28
clone_size: many
j_call: TRBJ1-1
cdr3_nt: TGTGCCAGCAGTTCGGGACAGGGGGTTGGGTATACTGAAGCTTTCTTT
cdr3_aa: CASSSGQGVGYTEAFF

d_call: TRBD1
v_call: TRBV28
clone_size: NA
j_call: TRBJ1-2
cdr3_nt: TGTGCCAGCAGTTCCTACGGACAGGGGCACGGTGACTATGGCTACACCTTC
cdr3_aa: CASSSYGQGHGDYGYTF

d_call: TRBD1
v_call: TRBV20-1
clone_size: many
j_call: TRBJ2-7
cdr3_nt: TGCAGTGCCAGGGACAGAGGAAAGGACGAGCAGTACTTC
cdr3_aa: CSARDRGKDEQYF

d_call: NA
v_call: TRBV2
clone_size: many
j_call: TRBJ1-1
cdr3_nt: TGTGCCAGCAGTGTAGACACCCTCGGGGCTGAAGCTTTCTTT
cdr3_aa: CASSVDTLGAEAFF

d_call: TRBD2
v_call: TRBV6-5
clone_size: many
j_call: TRBJ2-1
cdr3_nt: TGTGCCAGCAGTTACTCACTAGCGGGGACCAATGAGCAGTTCTTC
cdr3_aa: CASSYSLAGTNEQFF

d_call: NA
v_call: TRBV27
clone_size: NA
j_call: TRBJ1-5
cdr3_nt: TGTGCCAGCAGATACACCAGGGACCAGCCCCAGCATTTT
cdr3_aa: CASRYTRDQPQHF

d_call: NA
v_call: TRBV7-2
clone_size: many
j_call: TRBJ1-1
cdr3_nt: TGTGCCAGCAGCTTAGATCGTAACACTGAAGCTTTCTTT
cdr3_aa: CASSLDRNTEAFF

d_call: TRBD1
v_call: TRBV6-5
clone_size: few
j_call: TRBJ1-1
cdr3_nt: TGTGCCAGCAGTTACCAACCCGGGACAGCGGAAGCTTTCTTT
cdr3_aa: CASSYQPGTAEAFF

d_call: NA
v_call: TRBV25-1
clone_size: many
j_call: TRBJ1-2
cdr3_nt: TGTGCCAGCAGTGAAATCAAGGGGCCGCTCTATGGCTACACCTTC
cdr3_aa: CASSEIKGPLYGYTF

d_call: NA
v_call: TRBV4-1
clone_size: once
j_call: TRBJ2-2
cdr3_nt: TGCGCCAGCAGCCAAGAGAAAGATTACGCGAACACCGGGGAGCTGTTTTTT
cdr3_aa: CASSQEKDYANTGELFF

d_call: TRBD1
v_call: TRBV30
clone_size: few
j_call: TRBJ2-7
cdr3_nt: TGTGCCTGGAGCAACCCAGGGGGTAAGCAGTACTTC
cdr3_aa: CAWSNPGGKQYF

d_call: NA
v_call: TRBV6-1
clone_size: many
j_call: TRBJ1-5
cdr3_nt: TGTGCCAGCAGTGCCTCTCGTCAGCCCCAGCATTTT
cdr3_aa: CASSASRQPQHF

d_call: NA
v_call: TRBV6-1
clone_size: NA
j_call: TRBJ2-1
cdr3_nt: TGTGCCAGCAGTGACCTAGGGGAGCAGTTCTTC
cdr3_aa: CASSDLGEQFF

d_call: NA
v_call: TRBV6-1
clone_size: NA
j_call: TRBJ2-2
cdr3_nt: TGTGCCAGCAGCGCTGGGGGATCCCCCGGGGAGCTGTTTTTT
cdr3_aa: CASSAGGSPGELFF

d_call: NA
v_call: TRBV27
clone_size: many
j_call: TRBJ1-2
cdr3_nt: TGTGCCAGCAGTTTGGGACACCCGAACTATGGCTACACCTTC
cdr3_aa: CASSLGHPNYGYTF

d_call: TRBD1
v_call: TRBV4-1
clone_size: NA
j_call: TRBJ1-2
cdr3_nt: TGCGCCAGCAGACCTCAGGGGGACTATGGCTACACCTTC
cdr3_aa: CASRPQGDYGYTF

d_call: NA
v_call: TRBV18
clone_size: few
j_call: TRBJ1-4
cdr3_nt: TGTGCCAGCTCTTCAGAGGCATCAACTAATGAAAAACTGTTTTTT
cdr3_aa: CASSSEASTNEKLFF

d_call: TRBD2
v_call: TRBV30
clone_size: few
j_call: TRBJ2-7
cdr3_nt: TGTGCCTGGAGTTCGGGGGGCTACGAGCAGTACTTC
cdr3_aa: CAWSSGGYEQYF

d_call: NA
v_call: TRBV6-2/TRBV6-3
clone_size: few
j_call: TRBJ2-2
cdr3_nt: TGTGCCAGCAGTTACTCGGAAGGAACGACCGGGGAGCTGTTTTTT
cdr3_aa: CASSYSEGTTGELFF

d_call: NA
v_call: TRBV6-1
clone_size: many
j_call: TRBJ1-1
cdr3_nt: TGTGCCAGCAGAGCCTCGGGACAAGGGAACACTGAAGCTTTCTTT
cdr3_aa: CASRASGQGNTEAFF

d_call: TRBD1
v_call: TRBV7-9
clone_size: NA
j_call: TRBJ1-2
cdr3_nt: TGTGCCAGCAGCCAGGGACAGTCGGGAGGCTACACCTTC
cdr3_aa: CASSQGQSGGYTF

d_call: TRBD1
v_call: TRBV28
clone_size: NA
j_call: TRBJ1-5
cdr3_nt: TGTGCCACAGGGGGACAGGGTAACCAGCCCCAGCATTTT
cdr3_aa: CATGGQGNQPQHF